Below are 30 T cell receptor beta chains sequenced from a single sample in a study of T cell repertoires in cytomegalovirus infection. For these TCRs, the target antigens are not known. Via MiXCR, TCRdb re-called the reads, giving one row per CDR3 protein. Among some 920,000 distinct CDR3 sequences, roughly 31% were seen once, and the ten largest hold more than 12%. This sample comprised cultured CD8+ T cells from PBMCs, obtained from culture after CMV antigen stimulation. Receptor source: a human donor in good health (CMV status not recorded). Some clones in this sample may be carry-over from other donors' samples.

A note on this clonotype: One end of the junction varies from germline; a read error may be responsible. CDR3 nucleotide sequence: TGTGCCAGCAGCGTAGTGGCGGGACAGAGCTCTGGAAACACCATCTATTTT. Encoded protein: CASSVVAGQSSGNTIYF. V gene TRBV9 combines with J gene TRBJ1-3; 7 nucleotides line up with TRBD1. The CDR3 sequence is 17 residues long. Per germline, CDR1 SGDLS and CDR2 YYNGEE. Together with reference TRBV9 and TRBJ1-3, the CDR3 gives the full variable domain: DSGVTQTPKHLITATGQRVTLRCSPRSGDLSVYWYQQSLDQGLQFLIQYYNGEERAKGNILERFSAQQFPDLHSELNLSSLELGDSALYFCASSVVAGQSSGNTIYFGEGSWLTVV.

This clonotype was counted only a few times. This chain links TRBV20-1 with TRBJ2-1; 8 bases are a match to TRBD2. The ends lost 4 bases at V and 9 bases at J; junction bases unmatched: 8. This CDR3 region has 13 residues. CDR1 is DFQATT and CDR2 is SNEGSKA in the germline V gene (reference sequence). The CDR3 region has the DNA TGCAGTGCTACTGACGGGGGGGCGGCTGAGCAGTTCTTC. It encodes CSATDGGAAEQFF.

This chain connects TRBV15 to TRBJ1-2; D may be TRBD1 (5 bases). Trimming pared 9 bases from V and 1 base from J, leaving 21 bases between. CDR1 is LNHNV and CDR2 is YYDKDF in the germline V gene (reference sequence). There are 16 residues in the CDR3. CDR3: CATRPGQRNINYGYTF. The CDR3 DNA reads TGTGCCACACGACCGGGGCAAAGGAATATTAACTATGGCTACACCTTC.

This clonotype was seen only a few times. The chain has TRBV27 and TRBJ1-2; 9 bases map to TRBD1. This CDR3 has 14 amino acids. From germline, CDR1 is MNHEY and CDR2 SMNVEV (reference sequence). The V and J ends lost 0 bases and 8 bases, in that order; junction bases with no gene match: 4. The CDR3 protein is CASSLSRQGGGYTF. The CDR3 DNA follows: TGTGCCAGCAGTTTATCAAGACAGGGGGGAGGCTACACCTTC.

This clonotype has only a few counts. This chain uses TRBV7-9 with TRBJ2-7; TRBD1 is a possible D gene (5 bases). The CDR3 contains 14 residues. From germline, CDR1 is SEHNR and CDR2 FQNEAQ (reference sequence). V was shortened by 2 bases and J by 0 bases, with 8 bases between the two germline ends. The CDR3 region is CASSLLGPSYEQYF. In nucleotides, the CDR3 is TGTGCCAGCAGCTTATTGGGGCCCTCCTACGAGCAGTACTTC.

This chain uses TRBV7-9 with TRBJ2-1, with 11 bases identical to TRBD1. The CDR3 is 16 residues long. Germline CDR1 is SEHNR and CDR2 is FQNEAQ (reference sequence). Trimming at V came to 3 bases and at J to 4 bases, leaving 5 bases not matched to a gene. The CDR3 here is CASSLRGQGVYNEQFF. CDR3 sequence (DNA): TGTGCCAGCAGCTTGCGGGGACAGGGGGTATACAATGAGCAGTTCTTC.

V usage is TRBV27 and J usage is TRBJ2-7; 7 nucleotides agree with TRBD1. Germline assignment: CDR1 MNHEY and CDR2 SMNVEV (reference sequence). The CDR3 totals 12 residues. Trimming at V came to 6 bases and at J to 6 bases, leaving 5 bases not matched to a gene. The CDR3 DNA follows: TGTGCCAGCAGCTCAGGACAGGTCGAGCAGTACTTC. Its protein product is CASSSGQVEQYF.

The rearrangement uses TRBV6-2 or TRBV6-3 and TRBJ2-3; 10 bases are a match to TRBD2. V was clipped by 0 bases and J by 2 bases; unmatched bases: 5. The CDR3 is 17 amino acids. Germline V gene sequence: CDR1 MNHEY, CDR2 SVGEGT. CDR3 in amino acids: CASSYSLLAGFTDTQYF. Here the CDR3 DNA reads TGTGCCAGCAGTTACTCCTTACTAGCGGGGTTCACAGATACGCAGTATTTT.

This clonotype was detected only once. J is TRBJ1-5 and V is TRBV6-5; 8 bases are shared with TRBD1. V lost 2 bases and J lost 8; bases outside the gene matches: 8. Germline assignment: CDR1 MNHEY and CDR2 SVGAGI. The CDR3 runs 15 residues. Here the CDR3 DNA reads TGTGCCAGCAGTTACGGGCAGGGGGCCTATGAGCCCCAGCATTTT. Protein product: CASSYGQGAYEPQHF.

This clonotype was seen ten or more times. The rearrangement joins TRBV7-9 to TRBJ1-1; D gene ambiguous. Germline V gene sequence: CDR1 SEHNR, CDR2 FQNEAQ (reference sequence). This CDR3 contains 12 residues. The CDR3 nucleotides read TGTGCTAGTGGTTTGGGGAACACTGAAGCTTTCTTT. Its protein product is CASGLGNTEAFF.

The chain employs TRBV5-1 and TRBJ1-3; TRBD1 matches 7 bases. V dropped 2 bases and J dropped 0; count of bases not matched to a gene: 11. CDR3 length equals 18 residues. The germline V gene has CDR1 SGHRS and CDR2 YFSETQ. CDR3 nucleotide sequence: TGCGCCAGCAGCTTAGAGACAGGGATTCGGAGCTCTGGAAACACCATATATTTT. As protein: CASSLETGIRSSGNTIYF.

The rearrangement uses TRBV27 and TRBJ2-3, with TRBD2 matching 14 bases. V lost 6 bases and J lost 0; bases outside the gene matches: 8. CDR3 size: 18 residues. Germline assignment: CDR1 MNHEY and CDR2 SMNVEV (reference sequence). The CDR3 sequence: CASSLSGLAGGSTDTQYF. The CDR3 region has the DNA TGTGCCAGCAGCCTAAGCGGACTAGCGGGGGGAAGCACAGATACGCAGTATTTT.

The V gene is TRBV6-6, the J gene TRBJ1-2; D is uncertain. The CDR3 spans 12 residues. Germline V gene data show CDR1 as MNHNY and CDR2 as SVGAGI (reference sequence). V shed 7 bases and J shed 8 bases, with 14 bases lying between them. In nucleotides, the CDR3 is TGTGCCAGCACCCACCTTGGGATCGGCTACACCTTC. Translating gives CASTHLGIGYTF.

This sequence joins TRBV28 and TRBJ1-2; maybe TRBD1 (5 bases). Germline CDR1 MDHEN, CDR2 SYDVKM. This CDR3 has 13 residues. V lost 6 bases, J lost 7 bases, and 15 bases lay in between. CDR3 region: CASSPGPGRGYTF. CDR3 DNA: TGTGCCAGCAGCCCAGGGCCAGGGCGTGGCTACACCTTC.

V gene TRBV6-5 combines with J gene TRBJ2-5; 9 bases match TRBD2. In germline, CDR1 is MNHEY, CDR2 SVGAGI. This CDR3 has 17 residues. The V gene end was trimmed by 8 bases and the J gene end by 1 base; junction bases not matched to a gene: 14. CDR3 DNA sequence: TGTGCCAGCTCAACTCGACGCGGGGGGGCCACCCAAGAGACCCAGTACTTC. It yields the protein CASSTRRGGATQETQYF.

This clonotype was seen at least ten times. The V call is TRBV7-6, the J call TRBJ2-7; no clear D. V was trimmed by 0 bases and J by 6 bases, leaving 3 bases between them. Germline CDR1 SGHVS, CDR2 FNYEAQ. The CDR3 runs to 11 residues. CDR3 sequence reads: CASSLATEQYF. CDR3 sequence (DNA): TGTGCCAGCAGCTTAGCGACCGAGCAGTACTTC.

This clonotype has a handful of counts. The CDR3 sequence is CASSYWGGTATDTQYF. The CDR3 region has the DNA TGTGCCAGCAGTTATTGGGGGGGGACAGCCACAGATACGCAGTATTTT. The genes are TRBV6-5 and TRBJ2-3, with D perhaps being TRBD1 or TRBD2 (7 bases each). The V end lost 3 bases, the J end lost 2 bases, and 15 bases lay between the germline ends. CDR1 is MNHEY, CDR2 SVGAGI, per germline. The CDR3 extends over 16 amino acids.

The chain joins TRBV6-2 or TRBV6-3 to TRBJ2-3, with D possibly TRBD2 on 6 matching bases. V lost 6 bases to trimming and J lost 6 bases, with 28 bases between them. The CDR3 spans 18 residues. Germline-derived CDR1 and CDR2 are MNHEY and SVGEGT. DNA for the CDR3: TGTGCCAGCAGGAATATCGCGGTAGCGGTAGAGAGGAGGGATACGCAGTATTTT. Its protein product is CASRNIAVAVERRDTQYF.

A remark on this clonotype: A read error may account for a junction end that differs from germline. The genes are TRBV7-6 and TRBJ2-5; tentatively, D is TRBD2 (5 bases). The germline CDR1 and CDR2 sequences are SGHVS and FNYEAQ. The CDR3 has 12 residues. For the CDR3, the DNA is TGTGTCAGCAGCGGAACAATCGAGACCCAGTACTTC. This sequence encodes CVSSGTIETQYF.

This clonotype was seen repeatedly, ten times or more. The rearrangement links TRBV7-6 to TRBJ1-5; D is undetermined. Trimming removed 4 bases at V and 3 bases at J, with 22 bases between. CDR3 length equals 18 residues. Germline values: CDR1 SGHVS, CDR2 FNYEAQ. This CDR3 reads CASSSPRRREDNNQPQHF. CDR3 nucleotides: TGTGCCAGCAGCTCCCCGAGGAGGAGGGAAGATAACAATCAGCCCCAGCATTTT. The entire variable domain, with the rest obtained from reference TRBV7-6 and TRBJ1-5, is as follows: GAGVSQSPRYKVTKRGQDVALRCDPISGHVSLYWYRQALGQGPEFLTYFNYEAQQDKSGLPNDRFSAERPEGSISTLTIQRTEQRDSAMYRCASSSPRRREDNNQPQHFGDGTRLSIL.

This clonotype was observed many times. The rearrangement uses TRBV11-1 and TRBJ2-1; TRBD2 matches 11 bases. This CDR3 region has 17 residues. V shed 1 base, J shed 5 bases, and the junction held 7 bases outside the gene matches. The germline gives CDR1 SGHAT, CDR2 FQDESV (reference sequence). This CDR3 is CASSLVAGGPLDNEQFF. The CDR3 region has the DNA TGTGCCAGCAGCTTAGTAGCGGGGGGGCCTTTGGACAATGAGCAGTTCTTC. Supplemented by reference TRBV11-1 and TRBJ2-1, the full variable domain reads EAEVAQSPRYKITEKSQAVAFWCDPISGHATLYWYRQILGQGPELLVQFQDESVVDDSQLPKDRFSAERLKGVDSTLKIQPAELGDSAMYLCASSLVAGGPLDNEQFFGPGTRLTVL.

This clonotype was counted a few times. V and J are TRBV6-1 and TRBJ2-1, with a weak D call TRBD1 (5 bases). Germline V CDR1 and CDR2: MNHNS, SASEGT. This CDR3 has 14 amino acids. Trimming took off 7 bases at V and 6 bases at J, with 16 bases between the two ends. CDR3 DNA sequence: TGTGCCAGCAATCCCGCAGGGTATGGCAATGAGCAGTTCTTC. Amino acid sequence: CASNPAGYGNEQFF.

With regard to this clonotype: The junction departs from germline at one end; a sequencing error may be responsible. This chain uses TRBV11-2 with TRBJ2-1; no definite D call. CDR3 length: 13 residues. In germline, CDR1 is SGHAT, CDR2 FQNNGV. Here the CDR3 reads CVSSYDDKHEQFF. DNA of the CDR3: TGTGTCAGCAGCTATGACGACAAGCATGAGCAGTTCTTC.

At least ten counts were recorded for this clonotype. The rearrangement links TRBV7-8 to TRBJ2-2; D is perhaps TRBD2 (6 bases). The CDR3 totals 16 residues. In germline, CDR1 is SGHVS, CDR2 FQNEAQ. V was cut by 1 base and J by 1 base, with 10 bases left in between. Here the CDR3 DNA reads TGTGCCAGCAGCTTAGGGGCGGGGAAGAACACCGGGGAGCTGTTTTTT. This gives the protein CASSLGAGKNTGELFF.

This sequence joins TRBV6-1 and TRBJ2-3; 8 nucleotides align to TRBD2. CDR3 size: 16 residues. J lost 5 bases, V lost 1 base, and 8 bases had no gene match. Germline CDR1 reads MNHNS; CDR2 reads SASEGT. In DNA form, the CDR3 reads TGTGCCAGCAGTGAAGTGGCGGGGGGTATGGAAGATACGCAGTATTTT. This translates into CASSEVAGGMEDTQYF.

The CDR3 is CASSYSNLAGGPDTDTQYF. CDR3 sequence (DNA): TGTGCCAGCAGTTACTCGAACCTAGCGGGGGGTCCCGACACAGATACGCAGTATTTT. V is TRBV6-5 and J is TRBJ2-3; 11 positions match TRBD2. This CDR3 has 19 amino acids. Per germline, CDR1 MNHEY and CDR2 SVGAGI. V was pared by 0 bases and J by 2 bases, with 10 bases of the junction left unmatched.

The gene calls are TRBV5-1 and TRBJ1-1; TRBD1 might be the D (5 bases). Trimming removed 7 bases at V and 5 bases at J, with 18 bases between. CDR3 size: 14 residues. Germline V CDR1 and CDR2: SGHRS, YFSETQ. The CDR3 DNA follows: TGCGCCAGCGGCACTCCAGGGCGGGGGACTGAAGCTTTCTTT. Its translation is CASGTPGRGTEAFF.

This clonotype was detected ten times or more. The chain uses TRBV6-6 and TRBJ1-3, with D possibly TRBD1 on 6 matching bases. Germline V gives CDR1 MNHNY, CDR2 SVGAGI (reference sequence). V shed 6 bases and J shed 10 bases, with 19 bases lying between them. The CDR3 covers 14 residues. DNA of the CDR3: TGTGCCAGCAGGCCAGGGGAACCCCAGAGGACCATATATTTT. This gives the protein CASRPGEPQRTIYF.

This clonotype was seen repeatedly, ten times or more. V and J are TRBV7-6 and TRBJ2-5; 8 nucleotides agree with TRBD1. The CDR3 runs to 15 residues. Germline CDR1 is SGHVS and CDR2 is FNYEAQ. Trimming cost V 2 bases and J 5 bases; bases outside gene matches: 7. CDR3 DNA: TGTGCCAGCAGCTTATCAGGGGGCGAGCGGGAGACCCAGTACTTC. Residues: CASSLSGGERETQYF.

V gene TRBV2 combines with J gene TRBJ1-2; a possible D gene is TRBD1 (6 bases). The CDR3 length is 15 residues. The ends were cut back, 5 bases at V and 8 bases at J, with 21 bases in the middle. CDR1 and CDR2 from the germline V gene are SNHLY and FYNNEI. DNA of the CDR3: TGTGCCAGCAGTCGACCGGGACAACTCTATGGCGGCTACACCTTC. Its protein is CASSRPGQLYGGYTF.